One and the same sample provided the 4 T cell receptor beta chains below, sequenced in a study of T cell responses to AZD1222 COVID-19 vaccine. Sequencing used immunoSEQ multiplex PCR; TCRdb keeps in-frame clones, though not all of them. This sample has roughly 170,000 clones; 94% occur once, and the top ten carry under 2%. The source was peripheral blood, collected 28 days after the second AZD1222 dose. The receptors stem from an adult who received the AZD1222 COVID-19 vaccine.

The rearrangement joins TRBV11-3 to TRBJ2-7; D uncertain. The V gene lost 2 bases and the J gene lost 5 bases, with 4 bases spanning the gap. Germline V gene sequence: CDR1 SGHNT, CDR2 YENEEA. The CDR3 totals 11 residues. The CDR3 DNA reads as TGTGCCAGCAGCTTATTAGACGAGCAGTACTTC. This translates into CASSLLDEQYF.

V is TRBV2 and J is TRBJ1-5; D gene uncertain. V dropped 7 bases and J dropped 2 bases, with 15 bases sitting between them. The CDR3 totals 15 residues. CDR1 is SNHLY and CDR2 is FYNNEI in the germline V gene. The CDR3 nucleotides are TGTGCCAGCATCCAAAGTCTGGGAGGCAATCAGCCCCAGCATTTT. This translates into CASIQSLGGNQPQHF.

This clone turned up a few times. The rearrangement links TRBV30 to TRBJ2-7; maybe TRBD2 (5 bases). Trimming took 0 bases from V and 4 from J, leaving 7 bases between them. The CDR3 is 12 amino acids. CDR1 and CDR2 from the germline V gene are GTSNPN and SVGIG (reference sequence). CDR3 DNA: TGTGCCTGGAGTGTCGGGGATTACGAGCAGTACTTC. Translated, it gives CAWSVGDYEQYF.

The V gene is TRBV10-1, the J gene TRBJ2-1; 8 bases fit TRBD2. Germline V gives CDR1 WNHNN, CDR2 SYGVQD (reference sequence). J lost 2 bases, V lost 7 bases, and 19 bases had no gene match. CDR3 size: 19 residues. CDR3 nucleotide sequence: TGCGCCAGCACCCCCAAACTCCCGACCCCGGGAGGGACCTACAATGAGCAGTTCTTC. It is translated as CASTPKLPTPGGTYNEQFF.